These T cell receptor beta chains were read from a single sample in a study of CXCR3-negative and CXCR3-positive naive CD8 T cells. TCRdb reprocessed the 5' RACE reads and keeps a single row for each CDR3 protein, giving no DNA. This table holds 20,000 to 30,000 distinct CDR3 sequences. The specimen sequenced was naive CXCR3- CD8+ T cells from blood. The receptors were gathered from a human donor in good health. Some clones in this sample may be carry-over from other donors' samples. CDR3s include the opening cysteine and the closing phenylalanine or tryptophan. A clone size is listed for some rows: how often the clone was seen (once, few, many), or a class if it is expanded.

clone size: NA; J gene: TRBJ2-1; V gene: TRBV6-2/TRBV6-3; CDR3 protein: CASSFFPGSEQFF
clone size: NA; J gene: TRBJ2-1; V gene: TRBV7-2; CDR3 protein: CASRPGTDDNEQFF
clone size: medium-sized; J gene: TRBJ1-2; V gene: TRBV4-1; CDR3 protein: CASSQVRGDYGYTF
clone size: NA; J gene: TRBJ2-1; V gene: TRBV13; CDR3 protein: CASSLPGQHIENEQFF
clone size: NA; J gene: TRBJ1-1; V gene: TRBV20-1; CDR3 protein: CSWTSQGLGTEAFF
clone size: medium-sized; J gene: TRBJ2-5; V gene: TRBV11-2; CDR3 protein: CASTRTGETQYF
clone size: NA; J gene: TRBJ2-2; V gene: TRBV29-1; CDR3 protein: CSVQIAGELFF
clone size: NA; J gene: TRBJ2-7; V gene: TRBV7-9; CDR3 protein: CASSLPAQPYEQYF
clone size: NA; J gene: TRBJ1-5; V gene: TRBV7-9; CDR3 protein: CASSEDSQPQHF
clone size: NA; J gene: TRBJ1-1; V gene: TRBV6-1; CDR3 protein: CASSVGMELTEAFF
clone size: NA; J gene: TRBJ2-7; V gene: TRBV10-1; CDR3 protein: CASREGQGGYEQYF
clone size: medium-sized; J gene: TRBJ1-1; V gene: TRBV7-8; CDR3 protein: CASSLFLWQGENTEAFF
clone size: NA; J gene: TRBJ2-7; V gene: TRBV18; CDR3 protein: CASSDTGTGAYEQYF
clone size: NA; J gene: TRBJ2-1; V gene: TRBV7-3; CDR3 protein: CASSLSQDHYNEQFF
clone size: NA; J gene: TRBJ1-1; V gene: TRBV29-1; CDR3 protein: CSGIKNTEAFF
clone size: NA; J gene: TRBJ2-2; V gene: TRBV25-1; CDR3 protein: CASRRYTGELFF
clone size: NA; J gene: TRBJ2-5; V gene: TRBV4-3; CDR3 protein: CASSQDLFGGDNQETQYF
clone size: NA; J gene: TRBJ2-7; V gene: TRBV4-3; CDR3 protein: CASSQGDGTYEQYF
clone size: medium-sized; J gene: TRBJ1-2; V gene: TRBV29-1; CDR3 protein: CSAYRGNYGYTF
clone size: NA; J gene: TRBJ2-2; V gene: TRBV29-1; CDR3 protein: CSVERAGELFF
clone size: NA; J gene: TRBJ2-7; V gene: TRBV27; CDR3 protein: CASSLSYSYEQYF
clone size: NA; J gene: TRBJ2-1; V gene: TRBV5-4; CDR3 protein: CASSLLATEQFF
clone size: NA; J gene: TRBJ2-1; V gene: TRBV28; CDR3 protein: CASSFSGNEQFF
clone size: NA; J gene: TRBJ2-3; V gene: TRBV12-3/TRBV12-4; CDR3 protein: CASSLSTFSTDTQYF
clone size: NA; J gene: TRBJ1-1; V gene: TRBV12-5; CDR3 protein: CASGGHLDTEAFF
clone size: NA; J gene: TRBJ2-7; V gene: TRBV29-1; CDR3 protein: CSVEVRDREVEGYEQYF
clone size: NA; J gene: TRBJ1-1; V gene: TRBV7-3; CDR3 protein: CASRDSANTEAFF
clone size: NA; J gene: TRBJ1-4; V gene: TRBV19; CDR3 protein: CASHQGGNEKLFF
clone size: medium-sized; J gene: TRBJ2-7; V gene: TRBV2; CDR3 protein: CASSENRDSYEQYF
clone size: NA; J gene: TRBJ1-2; V gene: TRBV28; CDR3 protein: CASRTGDYGYTF
clone size: NA; J gene: TRBJ2-7; V gene: TRBV29-1; CDR3 protein: CSVVPPDRGAYEQYF
clone size: NA; J gene: TRBJ2-3; V gene: TRBV5-4; CDR3 protein: CASSPWGMRGDETDTQYF
clone size: NA; J gene: TRBJ1-2; V gene: TRBV5-6; CDR3 protein: CASNLTGQPYGYTF
clone size: NA; J gene: TRBJ1-2; V gene: TRBV7-6; CDR3 protein: CASSLDGDYGYTF
clone size: NA; J gene: TRBJ2-1; V gene: TRBV7-2; CDR3 protein: CASSSPGLATYNEQFF
clone size: NA; J gene: TRBJ1-1; V gene: TRBV5-1; CDR3 protein: CASSLGRGTEAFF
clone size: NA; J gene: TRBJ2-7; V gene: TRBV29-1; CDR3 protein: CSVVSISYEQYF
clone size: NA; J gene: TRBJ2-7; V gene: TRBV28; CDR3 protein: CASSFWDRSYEQYF
clone size: NA; J gene: TRBJ2-5; V gene: TRBV29-1; CDR3 protein: CSAAGTSGQETQYF
clone size: NA; J gene: TRBJ2-7; V gene: TRBV28; CDR3 protein: CASSLWGRGGEQYF
clone size: NA; J gene: TRBJ2-7; V gene: TRBV7-9; CDR3 protein: CASTVGTGDYEQYF
clone size: NA; J gene: TRBJ2-5; V gene: TRBV9; CDR3 protein: CASSAHGETQYF
clone size: NA; J gene: TRBJ1-5; V gene: TRBV28; CDR3 protein: CASSFAGSQPQHF
clone size: NA; J gene: TRBJ1-5; V gene: TRBV7-2; CDR3 protein: CASSLGIQPQHF
clone size: NA; J gene: TRBJ2-3; V gene: TRBV29-1; CDR3 protein: CSVEESGLVGRNTQYF
clone size: NA; J gene: TRBJ2-3; V gene: TRBV20-1; CDR3 protein: CSARGLREGLADTQYF
clone size: NA; J gene: TRBJ2-2; V gene: TRBV10-3; CDR3 protein: CAISDGLNTGELFF
clone size: NA; J gene: TRBJ2-5; V gene: TRBV6-6; CDR3 protein: CASSYSGVYQETQYF
clone size: NA; J gene: TRBJ2-2; V gene: TRBV4-3; CDR3 protein: CASSQDAVAGDFVAGELFF
clone size: NA; J gene: TRBJ1-5; V gene: TRBV7-9; CDR3 protein: CASSLRGGQPQHF
clone size: NA; J gene: TRBJ2-7; V gene: TRBV11-2; CDR3 protein: CASSLAGAYEQYF
clone size: NA; J gene: TRBJ1-6; V gene: TRBV7-8; CDR3 protein: CANSLRWGTENNSPLHF